These 6 T cell receptor beta chains were sequenced from one sample in a study of blood T cell repertoires in COVID-19. Sequencing was performed with immunoSEQ multiplex PCR; in TCRdb, only in-frame clones are kept and a portion is missing. This sample has a few hundred thousand clones; around four fifths occur once, and the top ten carry approximately 10%. The sequenced material came from peripheral blood. The receptors originated from a woman older than 75 with COVID-19, enrolled during active disease.

The chain couples TRBV7-2 to TRBJ1-2, with no clear D. V shed 5 bases and J shed 4 bases, with 14 bases lying between them. CDR3 length: 14 amino acids. CDR1 is SGHTA and CDR2 is FQGNSA in the germline V gene. The CDR3 reads CASSLSVGSYGYTF. The DNA of the CDR3 is TGTGCCAGCAGCCTTAGTGTGGGCAGCTATGGCTACACCTTC.

The chain links TRBV28 to TRBJ2-2; no firm D call. Trimming pared 6 bases from V and 5 bases from J, leaving 10 bases between. This CDR3 is 13 amino acids long. CDR1 and CDR2 (germline): MDHEN, SYDVKM. The CDR3 DNA reads as TGTGCCAGCAGGCCTAGTGGGACCGGGGAGCTGTTTTTT. Encoded protein: CASRPSGTGELFF.

This chain uses TRBV28 with TRBJ1-5, with TRBD1 matching over 8 bases. V dropped 5 bases and J dropped 7; count of bases not matched to a gene: 10. Germline V gives CDR1 MDHEN, CDR2 SYDVKM. The CDR3 loop spans 15 amino acids. In DNA, the CDR3 is TGTGCCAGCAGTCCCACCGGACAGGGAAAACAGCCCCAGCATTTT. It specifies CASSPTGQGKQPQHF.

The rearrangement uses TRBV5-1 and TRBJ1-6, with D possibly being TRBD1 (6 bases). This CDR3 spans 15 amino acids. V shed 2 bases and J shed 5 bases, with 11 bases lying between them. Germline V gene sequence: CDR1 SGHRS, CDR2 YFSETQ. The CDR3 DNA follows: TGCGCCAGCAGCTTTACAGGGAGTAATAATTCACCCCTCCACTTT. Translated, it gives CASSFTGSNNSPLHF.

The chain recombines TRBV28 with TRBJ1-4; 9 bases are shared with TRBD1. This CDR3 is 15 amino acids long. Germline lookup yields CDR1 MDHEN and CDR2 SYDVKM. Germline trimming cut 3 bases from V and 8 bases from J; bases unmatched to any gene: 7. DNA for the CDR3: TGTGCCAGCAGTTTGCACAGGGGGCTGACGGAAAAACTGTTTTTT. Its protein product is CASSLHRGLTEKLFF.

CDR3 sequence reads: CASSQHTSGGAHVAADTQYF. The CDR3 DNA reads as TGTGCCAGCAGCCAACATACTAGCGGGGGGGCCCACGTCGCCGCAGATACGCAGTATTTT. This rearrangement joins TRBV3-1 (or the pseudogene TRBV3-2) to TRBJ2-3; 13 bases agree with TRBD2. Germline V gene lookup returns CDR1 LGHDT and CDR2 YNNKEL (reference sequence). Trimming removed 2 bases from V and 4 bases from J; junction bases left unmatched: 15. The CDR3 is 20 residues long.